Below are 9 T cell receptor beta chains sequenced from a single sample in a study of identical twins. One entry per CDR3 protein, called by TCRdb with MiXCR from the 5' RACE reads. Of just over 500,000 distinct CDR3 sequences in the sample, about 20% were seen once. These data were also reused for a study on T cells expressing NK-cell markers.

The source material was CD4+ T cells sorted from blood. The receptors here all came from a young woman in good health.

This clonotype appeared many times. The chain joins TRBV12-3 or TRBV12-4 to TRBJ2-7; D may be TRBD1 or TRBD2 (5 bases each). With 3 bases removed from V and 9 bases from J, the gap between germline ends came to 15 bases. The CDR3 runs to 13 residues. The CDR3 protein is CASSFNMGDGQYF. The CDR3 nucleotides are TGTGCCAGCAGTTTTAATATGGGGGATGGGCAGTACTTC.

This chain joins TRBV7-2 and TRBJ2-2; a weak D match, TRBD2 (7 bases). Between the trimmed V and J ends, which lost 2 bases and 4 bases, there was a span of 11 bases. CDR1 and CDR2 from the germline V gene are SGHTA and FQGNSA. The CDR3 covers 15 residues. CDR3 sequence: CASSLRGAGTGELFF. Written as DNA, the CDR3 is TGTGCCAGCAGCTTACGGGGGGCGGGCACCGGGGAGCTGTTTTTT.

The genes are TRBV24-1 and TRBJ2-3, with D maybe TRBD1 (5 bases). Trimming took 1 base from V and 4 from J, leaving 8 bases between them. Looked up from germline, CDR1 is KGHDR and CDR2 is SFDVKD. This CDR3 has 14 residues. The CDR3 bases are TGTGCCACCAGTGATTTACAGGAAGCAGATACGCAGTATTTT. This gives the protein CATSDLQEADTQYF.

The chain has TRBV5-1 and TRBJ2-5; TRBD2 is a possible D gene (5 bases). Trimming took off 4 bases at V and 5 bases at J, with 15 bases between the two ends. This CDR3 is built from 14 residues. In germline, CDR1 is SGHRS, CDR2 YFSETQ. In DNA form, the CDR3 reads TGCGCCAGCAGCCCCAGCGGTGGACGGGAGACCCAGTACTTC. Its protein product is CASSPSGGRETQYF.

V usage is TRBV20-1 and J usage is TRBJ1-5; 7 bases match TRBD1. J lost 5 bases, V lost 5 bases, and 9 bases had no gene match. CDR3 length equals 14 residues. Germline CDR1 and CDR2: DFQATT and SNEGSKA (reference sequence). The CDR3 region is CSAGRGRPYQPQHF. The CDR3 region has the DNA TGCAGTGCTGGGAGGGGGCGGCCGTATCAGCCCCAGCATTTT.

The table lists this clonotype with many counts. The chain combines TRBV20-1 with TRBJ2-1; 7 positions agree with TRBD1. The CDR3 spans 15 residues. The V gene end was trimmed by 1 base and the J gene end by 2 bases; junction bases not matched to a gene: 5. Per the germline V gene, CDR1 is DFQATT and CDR2 is SNEGSKA (reference sequence). CDR3 sequence: CSARALQGAYNEQFF. In nucleotides, the CDR3 is TGCAGTGCTAGAGCGTTGCAGGGGGCCTACAATGAGCAGTTCTTC.

The chain is built from TRBV10-3 and TRBJ1-2; 12 bases are a match to TRBD1. The CDR3 runs 15 residues. Trimming cost V 4 bases and J 4 bases; bases outside gene matches: 4. Germline values: CDR1 ENHRY, CDR2 SYGVKD. The CDR3 bases are TGTGCCATCAGTGGGGGACAGGGGGCAGGCTATGGCTACACCTTC. This translates into CAISGGQGAGYGYTF.

The CDR3 protein is CASSERALAAYPTDTQYF. DNA of the CDR3: TGTGCCAGCAGCGAACGGGCTCTAGCGGCCTACCCCACAGATACGCAGTATTTT. V and J are TRBV21-1 and TRBJ2-3; no check of the table's D call, TRBD2, against the DNA was made. TRBV21-1 is a pseudogene. This CDR3 contains 18 residues.

This clonotype was observed a few times. The chain couples TRBV5-1 to TRBJ2-3; 10 bases agree with TRBD2. V lost 5 bases and J lost 1; bases outside the gene matches: 4. The CDR3 has 15 residues. Looked up from germline, CDR1 is SGHRS and CDR2 is YFSETQ. The CDR3: CASRASGGGTDTQYF. Written as DNA, the CDR3 is TGCGCCAGCAGAGCTAGCGGGGGAGGCACAGATACGCAGTATTTT.